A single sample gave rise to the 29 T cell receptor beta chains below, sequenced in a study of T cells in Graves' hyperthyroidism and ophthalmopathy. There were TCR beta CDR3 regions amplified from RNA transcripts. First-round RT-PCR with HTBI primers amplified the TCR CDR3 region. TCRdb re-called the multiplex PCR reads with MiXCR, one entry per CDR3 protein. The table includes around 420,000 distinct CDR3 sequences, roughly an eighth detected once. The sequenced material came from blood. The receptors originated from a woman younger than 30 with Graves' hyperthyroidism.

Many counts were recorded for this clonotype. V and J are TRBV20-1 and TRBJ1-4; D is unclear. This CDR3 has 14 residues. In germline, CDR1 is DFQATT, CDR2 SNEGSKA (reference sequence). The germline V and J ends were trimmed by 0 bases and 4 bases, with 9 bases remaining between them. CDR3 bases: TGCAGTGCTAGAGACGGGTCCTTTAATGAAAAACTGTTTTTT. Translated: CSARDGSFNEKLFF.

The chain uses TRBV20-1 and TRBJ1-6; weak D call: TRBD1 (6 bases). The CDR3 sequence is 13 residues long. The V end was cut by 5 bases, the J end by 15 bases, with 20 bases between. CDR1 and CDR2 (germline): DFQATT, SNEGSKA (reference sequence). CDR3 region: CSARSQGGSHLHF. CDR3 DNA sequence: TGCAGTGCTCGCTCCCAAGGGGGGTCCCACCTCCACTTT.

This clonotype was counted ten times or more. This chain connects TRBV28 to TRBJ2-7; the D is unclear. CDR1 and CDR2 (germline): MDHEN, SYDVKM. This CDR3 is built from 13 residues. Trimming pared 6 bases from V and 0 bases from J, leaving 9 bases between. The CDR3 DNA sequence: TGTGCCAGCAGACTCGACTTCTCCTACGAGCAGTACTTC. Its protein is CASRLDFSYEQYF.

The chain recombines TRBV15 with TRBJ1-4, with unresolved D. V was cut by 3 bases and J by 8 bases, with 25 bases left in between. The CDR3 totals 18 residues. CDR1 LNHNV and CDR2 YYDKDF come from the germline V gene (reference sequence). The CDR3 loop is CATSSDPVAGRRREKLFF. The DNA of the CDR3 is TGTGCCACCAGCAGCGACCCTGTTGCCGGGCGAAGACGCGAAAAACTGTTTTTT.

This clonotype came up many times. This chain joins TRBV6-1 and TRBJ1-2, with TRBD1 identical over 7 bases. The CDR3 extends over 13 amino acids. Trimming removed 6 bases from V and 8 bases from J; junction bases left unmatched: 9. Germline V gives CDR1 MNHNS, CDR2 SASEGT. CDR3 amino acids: CASRSYRGAGYTF. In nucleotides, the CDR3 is TGTGCCAGCAGGTCGTACAGGGGAGCCGGCTACACCTTC.

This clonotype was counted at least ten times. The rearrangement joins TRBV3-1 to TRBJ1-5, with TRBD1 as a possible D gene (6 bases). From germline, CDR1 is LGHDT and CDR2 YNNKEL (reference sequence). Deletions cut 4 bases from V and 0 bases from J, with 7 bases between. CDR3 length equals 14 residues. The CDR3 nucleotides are TGTGCCAGCAGCCCCAGGGGTAGCAATCAGCCCCAGCATTTT. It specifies CASSPRGSNQPQHF.

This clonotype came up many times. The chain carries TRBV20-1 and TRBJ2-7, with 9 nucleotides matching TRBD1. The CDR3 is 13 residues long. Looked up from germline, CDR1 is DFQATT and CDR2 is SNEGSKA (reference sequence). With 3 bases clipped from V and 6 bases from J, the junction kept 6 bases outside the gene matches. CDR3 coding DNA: TGCAGTGCTAGTTTGACAGGGGGTAGCGAGCAGTACTTC. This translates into CSASLTGGSEQYF.

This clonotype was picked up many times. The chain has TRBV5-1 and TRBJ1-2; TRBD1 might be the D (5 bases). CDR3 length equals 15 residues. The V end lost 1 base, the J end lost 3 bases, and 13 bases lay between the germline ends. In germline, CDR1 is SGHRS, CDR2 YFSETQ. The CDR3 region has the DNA TGCGCCAGCAGCTTGTCTGCAGGGTCGGACTATGGCTACACCTTC. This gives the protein CASSLSAGSDYGYTF.

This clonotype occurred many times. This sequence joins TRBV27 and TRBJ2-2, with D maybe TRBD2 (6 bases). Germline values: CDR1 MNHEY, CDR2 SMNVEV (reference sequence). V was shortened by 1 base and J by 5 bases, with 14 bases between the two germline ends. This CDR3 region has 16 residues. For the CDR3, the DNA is TGTGCCAGCAGTTTATTTGGGGGGATTATAACCGGGGAGCTGTTTTTT. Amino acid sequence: CASSLFGGIITGELFF.

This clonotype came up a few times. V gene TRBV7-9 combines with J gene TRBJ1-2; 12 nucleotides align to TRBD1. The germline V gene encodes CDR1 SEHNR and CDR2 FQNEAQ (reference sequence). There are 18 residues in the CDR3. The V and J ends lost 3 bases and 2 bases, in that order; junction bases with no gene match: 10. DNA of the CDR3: TGTGCCAGCAGCTTGGGATTTAGAGGGACAGGGGGCAACTATGGCTACACCTTC. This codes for CASSLGFRGTGGNYGYTF.

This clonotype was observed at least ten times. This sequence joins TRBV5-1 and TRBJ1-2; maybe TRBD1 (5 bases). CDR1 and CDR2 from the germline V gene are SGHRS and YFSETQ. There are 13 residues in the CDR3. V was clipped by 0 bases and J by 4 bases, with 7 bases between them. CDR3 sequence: CASSLDGGYGYTF. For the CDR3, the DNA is TGCGCCAGCAGCTTGGATGGGGGCTATGGCTACACCTTC.

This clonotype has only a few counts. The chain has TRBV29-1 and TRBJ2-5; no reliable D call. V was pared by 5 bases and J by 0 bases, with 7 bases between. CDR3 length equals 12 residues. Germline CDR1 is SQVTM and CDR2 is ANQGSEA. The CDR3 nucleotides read TGCAGCGTTCCAAGGGACCAAGAGACCCAGTACTTC. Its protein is CSVPRDQETQYF.

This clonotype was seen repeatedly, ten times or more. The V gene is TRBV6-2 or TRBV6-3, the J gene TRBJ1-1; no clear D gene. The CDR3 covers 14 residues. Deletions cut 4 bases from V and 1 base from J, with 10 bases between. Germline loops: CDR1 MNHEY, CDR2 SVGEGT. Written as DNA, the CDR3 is TGTGCCAGCAGTTCCACCACACCGAACACTGAAGCTTTCTTT. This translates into CASSSTTPNTEAFF.

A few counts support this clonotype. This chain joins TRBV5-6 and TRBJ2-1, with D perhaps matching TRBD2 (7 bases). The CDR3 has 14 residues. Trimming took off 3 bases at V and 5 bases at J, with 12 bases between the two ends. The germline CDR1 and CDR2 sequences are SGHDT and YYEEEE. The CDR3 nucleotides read TGTGCCAGCAGCTGGGGGGGGGCAGACAATGAGCAGTTCTTC. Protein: CASSWGGADNEQFF.

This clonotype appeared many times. The CDR3 loop is CASSLGGPGQTQYF. The DNA for the CDR3 is TGTGCCAGCAGCTTAGGGGGCCCCGGGCAGACCCAGTACTTC. The chain employs TRBV7-9 and TRBJ2-5; D might be TRBD1 (5 bases). V shed 1 base and J shed 6 bases, with 12 bases lying between them. Germline V gives CDR1 SEHNR, CDR2 FQNEAQ (reference sequence). The CDR3 consists of 14 residues. Looking up the rest from reference TRBV7-9 and TRBJ2-5 gives the full variable domain: DTGVSQNPRHKITKRGQNVTFRCDPISEHNRLYWYRQTLGQGPEFLTYFQNEAQLEKSRLLSDRFSAERPKGSFSTLEIQRTEQGDSAMYLCASSLGGPGQTQYFGPGTRLLVL.

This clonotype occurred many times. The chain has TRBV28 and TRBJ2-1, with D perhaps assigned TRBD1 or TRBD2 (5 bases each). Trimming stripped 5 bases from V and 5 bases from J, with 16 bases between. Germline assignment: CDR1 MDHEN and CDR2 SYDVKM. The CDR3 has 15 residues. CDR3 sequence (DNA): TGTGCCAGCAGTAACACCGGGGCGTTAAACAATGAGCAGTTCTTC. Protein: CASSNTGALNNEQFF.

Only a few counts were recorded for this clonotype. This CDR3 is CRGGGEALYEQYF. The CDR3 nucleotides are TGCAGGGGAGGGGGGGAGGCGTTGTACGAGCAGTACTTC. The rearrangement joins TRBV20-1 to TRBJ2-7; weak D call: TRBD2 (7 bases). The germline gives CDR1 DFQATT, CDR2 SNEGSKA (reference sequence). The CDR3 spans 13 residues.

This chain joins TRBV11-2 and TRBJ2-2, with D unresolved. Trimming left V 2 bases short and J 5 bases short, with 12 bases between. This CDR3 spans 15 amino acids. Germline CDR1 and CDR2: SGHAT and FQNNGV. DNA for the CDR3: TGTGCCAGCAGCTTACGCAGGCTCGCAACCGGGGAGCTGTTTTTT. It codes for CASSLRRLATGELFF.

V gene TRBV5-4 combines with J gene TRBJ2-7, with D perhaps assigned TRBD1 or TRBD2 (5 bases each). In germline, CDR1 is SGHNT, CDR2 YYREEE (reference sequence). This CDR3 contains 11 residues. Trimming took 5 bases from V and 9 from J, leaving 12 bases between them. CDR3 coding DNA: TGTGCCAGCAGTCTATTGGGGGTGCAGTACTTC. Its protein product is CASSLLGVQYF.

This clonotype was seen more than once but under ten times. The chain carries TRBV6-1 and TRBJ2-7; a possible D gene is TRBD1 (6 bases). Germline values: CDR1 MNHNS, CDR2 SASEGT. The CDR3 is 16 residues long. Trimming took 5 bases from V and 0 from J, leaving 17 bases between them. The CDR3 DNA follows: TGTGCCAGCAGTCCAGGACAGAGAAGAGGCTCCTACGAGCAGTACTTC. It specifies CASSPGQRRGSYEQYF.

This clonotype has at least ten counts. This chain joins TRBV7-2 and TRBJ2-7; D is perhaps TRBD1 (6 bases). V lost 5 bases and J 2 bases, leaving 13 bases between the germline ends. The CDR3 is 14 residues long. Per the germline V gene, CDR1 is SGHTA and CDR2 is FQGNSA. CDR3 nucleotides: TGTGCCAGCAGCACCCAGGGGCAAACCTACGAGCAGTACTTC. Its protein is CASSTQGQTYEQYF.

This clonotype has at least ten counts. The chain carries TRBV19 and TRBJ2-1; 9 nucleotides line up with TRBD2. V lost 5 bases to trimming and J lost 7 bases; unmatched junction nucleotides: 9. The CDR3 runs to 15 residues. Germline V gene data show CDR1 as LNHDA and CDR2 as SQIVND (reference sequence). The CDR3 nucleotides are TGTGCCAGTAGTCCTCGGGCTAGCGGGAAGAATGAGCAGTTCTTC. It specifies CASSPRASGKNEQFF.

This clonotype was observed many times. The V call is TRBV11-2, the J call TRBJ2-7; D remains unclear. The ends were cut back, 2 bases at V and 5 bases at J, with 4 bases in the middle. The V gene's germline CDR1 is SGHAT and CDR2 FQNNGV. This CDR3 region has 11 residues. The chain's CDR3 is CASSLSNEQYF. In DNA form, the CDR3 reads TGTGCCAGCAGCTTATCAAACGAGCAGTACTTC.

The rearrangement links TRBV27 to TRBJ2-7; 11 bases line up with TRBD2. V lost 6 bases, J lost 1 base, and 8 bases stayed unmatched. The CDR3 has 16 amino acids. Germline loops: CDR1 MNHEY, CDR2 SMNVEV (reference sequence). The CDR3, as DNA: TGTGCCAGCAGGCTTCCGGGACTAGCGGAGTCCTACGAGCAGTACTTC. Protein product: CASRLPGLAESYEQYF.

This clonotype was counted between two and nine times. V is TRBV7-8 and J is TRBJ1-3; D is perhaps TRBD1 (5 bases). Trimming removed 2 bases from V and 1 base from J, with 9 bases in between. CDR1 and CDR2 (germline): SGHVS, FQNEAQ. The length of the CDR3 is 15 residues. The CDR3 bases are TGTGCCAGCAGCTTAACAAGGGGATCTGGAAACACCATATATTTT. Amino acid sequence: CASSLTRGSGNTIYF.

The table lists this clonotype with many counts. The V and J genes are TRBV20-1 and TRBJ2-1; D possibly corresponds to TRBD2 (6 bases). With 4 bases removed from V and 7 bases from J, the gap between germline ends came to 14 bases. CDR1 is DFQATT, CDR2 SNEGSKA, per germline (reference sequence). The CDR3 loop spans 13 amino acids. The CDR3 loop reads CSATAGRPNEQFF. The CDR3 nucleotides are TGCAGTGCTACGGCGGGACGACCGAATGAGCAGTTCTTC.

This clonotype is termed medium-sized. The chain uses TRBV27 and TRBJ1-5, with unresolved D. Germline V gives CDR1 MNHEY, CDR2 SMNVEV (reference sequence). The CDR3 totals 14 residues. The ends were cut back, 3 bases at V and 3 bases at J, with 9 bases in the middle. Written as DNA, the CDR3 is TGTGCCAGCAGTTTTGGGCGGAACAATCAGCCCCAGCATTTT. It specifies CASSFGRNNQPQHF.

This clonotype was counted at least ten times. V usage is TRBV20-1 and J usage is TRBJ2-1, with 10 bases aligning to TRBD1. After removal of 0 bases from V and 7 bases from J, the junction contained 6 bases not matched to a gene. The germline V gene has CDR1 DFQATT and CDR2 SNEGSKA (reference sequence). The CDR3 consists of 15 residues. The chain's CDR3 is CSARDQGQGRNEQFF. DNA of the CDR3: TGCAGTGCTAGAGATCAGGGACAGGGGAGAAATGAGCAGTTCTTC.

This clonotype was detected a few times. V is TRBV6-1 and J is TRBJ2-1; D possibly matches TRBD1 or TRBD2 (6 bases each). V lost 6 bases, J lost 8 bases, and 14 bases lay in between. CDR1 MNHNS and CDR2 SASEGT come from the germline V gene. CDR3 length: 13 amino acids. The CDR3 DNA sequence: TGTGCCAGCAGGCAGCTGGGGGGCGATGAGCAGTTCTTC. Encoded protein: CASRQLGGDEQFF.